The entry below gives a single T cell receptor (beta chain) sequence along with its context. The data derive from a study of blood T cell repertoires in COVID-19. Germline values: CDR1 SGHAT, CDR2 FQNNGV. This CDR3 contains 13 residues. V dropped 8 bases and J dropped 1 base, with 11 bases sitting between them. Clones were sequenced by immunoSEQ multiplex PCR, and TCRdb holds only the in-frame ones, with some missing. The sample yields roughly 380,000 clones, 89% seen once. This sequence joins TRBV11-2 and TRBJ1-1; D gene uncertain. Sequenced material: peripheral blood. This clonotype originated in a woman aged 60-75 years with COVID-19, enrolled during active disease. The CDR3 region is CASGRQTNTEAFF. DNA for the CDR3: TGTGCCAGCGGCCGACAAACGAACACTGAAGCTTTCTTT.